This passage covers 27 T cell receptor beta chains from one sample sequenced in a study of blood T cell repertoires in COVID-19 (dated by TCRdb to 2020 to 2022). The method behind the library was the immunoSEQ multiplex PCR assay. What TCRdb holds here is the immuneACCESS table cut down to in-frame rearrangements. Part of the clones is not present; checked against another copy, under half of the missing clones reflect an unresolved V gene, and the others are unexplained. Present in this sample are a few hundred thousand clones, approximately 86% of which were seen just once. The top ten clonotypes cover around 4.5% of the sample. Sequenced input: PBMCs or T cells enriched from blood (not recorded which). Receptors were obtained from a woman aged 35 to 49 with acute COVID-19.

A few counts support this clone. The chain carries TRBV27 and TRBJ2-1; 9 bases are shared with TRBD2. CDR3 size: 15 residues. In germline, CDR1 is MNHEY, CDR2 SMNVEV (reference sequence). The V segment lost 5 bases and the J segment 6 bases; nucleotides outside the gene matches: 8. CDR3 nucleotide sequence: TGTGCCAGCAGTCGTCCGGGACTAGCCCTCAATGAGCAGTTCTTC. The encoded protein is CASSRPGLALNEQFF.

V and J are TRBV27 and TRBJ1-5; the match to TRBD1 covers 11 bases. The V segment lost 6 bases and the J segment 5 bases; nucleotides outside the gene matches: 3. Germline CDR1 and CDR2: MNHEY and SMNVEV (reference sequence). CDR3 size: 14 residues. This CDR3 reads CASRGQGVDQPQHF. DNA for the CDR3: TGTGCCAGCAGGGGACAGGGGGTGGATCAGCCCCAGCATTTT.

This clone was counted only a few times. This rearrangement joins TRBV5-1 to TRBJ1-3; tentative D call: TRBD1 (5 bases). V was trimmed by 8 bases and J by 0 bases, leaving 12 bases between them. CDR3 length: 14 amino acids. Germline CDR1 and CDR2: SGHRS and YFSETQ. CDR3 loop: CASRPGSSGNTIYF. The CDR3 DNA follows: TGCGCCAGTAGGCCAGGGTCCTCTGGAAACACCATATATTTT.

The CDR3 DNA reads TGTGCCAGCAGCCAACCCCTAGGGGCAGGCGGAAACACCATATATTTT. Translation: CASSQPLGAGGNTIYF. The chain uses TRBV14 and TRBJ1-3; weak D call: TRBD1 (5 bases). Germline assignment: CDR1 SGHDN and CDR2 FVKESK. This CDR3 comprises 16 residues. V lost 2 bases and J lost 4, with 15 bases in between. The full variable domain, in which reference TRBV14 and TRBJ1-3 provide the parts outside the CDR3, is EAGVTQFPSHSVIEKGQTVTLRCDPISGHDNLYWYRRVMGKEIKFLLHFVKESKQDESGMPNNRFLAERTGGTYSTLKVQPAELEDSGVYFCASSQPLGAGGNTIYFGEGSWLTVV.

This clone has more than one count but fewer than ten. V and J are TRBV18 and TRBJ1-4; D not resolved. V was pared by 0 bases and J by 0 bases, with 11 bases between. Per germline, CDR1 KGHSH and CDR2 LQKENI. This CDR3 has 17 residues. This CDR3 reads CASSPPAAGATNEKLFF. The CDR3, as DNA: TGTGCCAGCTCACCACCAGCGGCAGGAGCAACTAATGAAAAACTGTTTTTT.

The chain carries TRBV7-8 and TRBJ1-2; the D is unclear. Per the germline V gene, CDR1 is SGHVS and CDR2 is FQNEAQ. CDR3 length: 14 amino acids. Trimming took off 3 bases at V and 7 bases at J, with 15 bases between the two ends. The DNA for the CDR3 is TGTGCCAGCAGCTTGGAACGAGGGAGAGGTGGCTACACCTTC. Amino acids: CASSLERGRGGYTF.

This sequence joins TRBV7-9 and TRBJ2-1; D perhaps matches TRBD1 (6 bases). The CDR3 is made up of 12 amino acids. Germline CDR1 and CDR2: SEHNR and FQNEAQ (reference sequence). V lost 3 bases and J 9 bases, leaving 9 bases between the germline ends. In nucleotides, the CDR3 is TGTGCCAGCAGCTTTACAGGGATTGAGCAGTTCTTC. Amino acids: CASSFTGIEQFF.

V is TRBV28 and J is TRBJ1-1; D might be TRBD1 (6 bases). The CDR3 runs 15 residues. V was shortened by 8 bases and J by 5 bases, with 21 bases between the two germline ends. The germline V gene encodes CDR1 MDHEN and CDR2 SYDVKM. The CDR3 DNA is TGTGCCAGCGGAATCGGTGGGGCCAGGGGTACTGAAGCTTTCTTT. Translating gives CASGIGGARGTEAFF.

J is TRBJ1-1 and V is TRBV6-5; D is uncertain. The germline V gene encodes CDR1 MNHEY and CDR2 SVGAGI. The CDR3 extends over 14 amino acids. Trimming pared 8 bases from V and 0 bases from J, leaving 13 bases between. CDR3 protein: CASGQVGMNTEAFF. CDR3 sequence (DNA): TGTGCCAGCGGGCAGGTCGGGATGAACACTGAAGCTTTCTTT.

The chain recombines TRBV27 with TRBJ1-1; D may be TRBD1 (6 bases). Germline loops: CDR1 MNHEY, CDR2 SMNVEV (reference sequence). The V end lost 5 bases, the J end lost 7 bases, and 23 bases lay between the germline ends. The CDR3 has 16 amino acids. The CDR3 sequence: CASSLNLLGTGHEAFF. CDR3 nucleotides: TGTGCCAGCAGTCTCAATCTCCTCGGGACGGGACATGAAGCTTTCTTT.

This clone appeared once. V usage is TRBV5-5 and J usage is TRBJ2-5, with 10 bases that match TRBD2. V shed 4 bases, J shed 0 bases, and the junction held 9 bases outside the gene matches. CDR3 size: 17 residues. Germline CDR1 SGHKS, CDR2 YYEKEE (reference sequence). In DNA form, the CDR3 reads TGTGCCAGCAGCCCCGCGGGAGCGGGGGGGTACCAAGAGACCCAGTACTTC. Its protein product is CASSPAGAGGYQETQYF. Full variable domain (outside the CDR3, taken from reference TRBV5-5 and TRBJ2-5): DAGVTQSPTHLIKTRGQQVTLRCSPISGHKSVSWYQQVLGQGPQFIFQYYEKEERGRGNFPDRFSARQFPNYSSELNVNALLLGDSALYLCASSPAGAGGYQETQYFGPGTRLLVL.

The chain recombines TRBV6-4 with TRBJ2-1; TRBD1 matches 10 bases. Germline loops: CDR1 MRHNA, CDR2 SNTAGT. V was pared by 10 bases and J by 9 bases, with 6 bases of the junction left unmatched. The CDR3 runs to 12 residues. CDR3 nucleotides: TGTGCCACCGGACAGGGGGGGGTTGAGCAGTTCTTC. Translated: CATGQGGVEQFF.

This clone was recorded only once. J is TRBJ1-1 and V is TRBV6-2 or TRBV6-3; 9 bases match TRBD1. This CDR3 contains 18 residues. V shed 0 bases and J 0 bases; nucleotides not matched to a gene: 8. The germline gives CDR1 MNHEY, CDR2 SVGEGT. The CDR3 DNA is TGTGCCAGCAGTTACTCGACCGGACAGGGGTTCGTGAACACTGAAGCTTTCTTT. Amino acids: CASSYSTGQGFVNTEAFF.

This sequence joins TRBV12-3 or TRBV12-4 and TRBJ2-6; tentatively, D is TRBD1 (7 bases). Trimming pared 6 bases from V and 9 bases from J, leaving 12 bases between. This CDR3 has 13 amino acids. The CDR3 loop is CASRRDRNNVLTF. The CDR3 nucleotides read TGTGCCAGCAGGCGGGACAGAAACAACGTCCTGACTTTC.

V gene TRBV28 combines with J gene TRBJ2-5; 8 bases fit TRBD1. Germline loops: CDR1 MDHEN, CDR2 SYDVKM. Trimming removed 5 bases from V and 5 bases from J; junction bases left unmatched: 4. The CDR3 sequence is 13 residues long. The CDR3 here is CASSMGQVETQYF. DNA for the CDR3: TGTGCCAGCAGTATGGGACAGGTGGAGACCCAGTACTTC. Using reference TRBV28 and TRBJ2-5 for the parts outside the CDR3, the full variable domain is DVKVTQSSRYLVKRTGEKVFLECVQDMDHENMFWYRQDPGLGLRLIYFSYDVKMKEKGDIPEGYSVSREKKERFSLILESASTNQTSMYLCASSMGQVETQYFGPGTRLLVL.

The chain uses TRBV6-1 and TRBJ2-1; 8 positions match TRBD2. Germline trimming cut 2 bases from V and 2 bases from J; bases unmatched to any gene: 2. This CDR3 region has 15 residues. Germline V lookup: CDR1 MNHNS, CDR2 SASEGT. For the CDR3, the DNA is TGTGCCAGCAGTGAAACTAGCGGACCCTACAATGAGCAGTTCTTC. Translated, it gives CASSETSGPYNEQFF.

This sequence joins TRBV5-1 and TRBJ2-5, with D hard to call. The CDR3 totals 14 residues. The V and J ends lost 0 bases and 4 bases respectively, with 10 bases between them. The germline V gene has CDR1 SGHRS and CDR2 YFSETQ. The DNA for the CDR3 is TGCGCCAGCAGCTTGGGCGCAGGCCGAGAGACCCAGTACTTC. It codes for CASSLGAGRETQYF. The variable domain in full, completed from reference TRBV5-1 and TRBJ2-5, reads KAGVTQTPRYLIKTRGQQVTLSCSPISGHRSVSWYQQTPGQGLQFLFEYFSETQRNKGNFPGRFSGRQFSNSRSEMNVSTLELGDSALYLCASSLGAGRETQYFGPGTRLLVL.

DNA of the CDR3: TGTGCCAGCAGTTTAGGGGGGTACCATTACTTC. This sequence encodes CASSLGGYHYF. The chain couples TRBV27 to TRBJ2-7, with D possibly matching TRBD2 (6 bases). The V gene's germline CDR1 is MNHEY and CDR2 SMNVEV (reference sequence). With 2 bases removed from V and 13 bases from J, the gap between germline ends came to 12 bases. The CDR3 loop spans 11 amino acids.

The chain joins TRBV14 to TRBJ2-7; 12 bases fit TRBD2. The ends lost 8 bases at V and 1 base at J; junction bases unmatched: 6. The CDR3 totals 15 residues. Germline CDR1 reads SGHDN; CDR2 reads FVKESK. CDR3 residues: CASAEGLAGSYEQYF. In nucleotides, the CDR3 is TGTGCCAGCGCCGAGGGACTAGCGGGTTCCTACGAGCAGTACTTC.

A single count supports this clone. This sequence joins TRBV21-1 and TRBJ2-3; the table calls TRBD1, which could not be checked here. TRBV21-1 represents a pseudogene. The CDR3 totals 12 residues. The CDR3 loop is CAKGAITDTQYF. Written as DNA, the CDR3 is TGTGCCAAAGGGGCGATCACAGATACGCAGTATTTT.

This clone was found a few times. The chain recombines TRBV7-3 with TRBJ2-7, with 7 bases that match TRBD1. The CDR3 sequence is 14 residues long. With V trimmed by 2 bases and J by 0 bases, 1 base remained unmatched. Germline V CDR1 and CDR2: SGHTA, FQGTGA. The CDR3 DNA reads TGTGCCAGCAGCTTAGGGGACAGCTCCTACGAGCAGTACTTC. Protein sequence: CASSLGDSSYEQYF.

This clone was recorded once. The chain is built from TRBV2 and TRBJ1-5, with D maybe TRBD1 (6 bases). V lost 6 bases to trimming and J lost 6 bases, with 15 bases between them. The CDR3 has 14 residues. Germline CDR1 SNHLY, CDR2 FYNNEI. As DNA, the CDR3 is TGTGCCAGCAGACTGACAGGCCCCACTCAGCCCCAGCATTTT. Encoded protein: CASRLTGPTQPQHF.

The chain has TRBV19 and TRBJ1-6; 10 bases are shared with TRBD1. The CDR3 totals 15 residues. The trim removed 5 bases at V and 6 bases at J, leaving 4 bases unmatched. Germline CDR1 LNHDA, CDR2 SQIVND (reference sequence). CDR3 residues: CASSADRGLNSPLHF. Written as DNA, the CDR3 is TGTGCCAGTAGTGCCGACAGGGGGCTTAATTCACCCCTCCACTTT.

The rearrangement uses TRBV29-1 and TRBJ1-1; 7 nucleotides align to TRBD1. The CDR3 spans 13 residues. The J segment lost 1 base and the V segment lost 5 bases, leaving 4 bases of the junction unmatched. Germline V lookup: CDR1 SQVTM, CDR2 ANQGSEA. The CDR3 is CSVHRGGNTEAFF. CDR3 sequence (DNA): TGCAGCGTTCACAGGGGCGGGAACACTGAAGCTTTCTTT.

This chain joins TRBV18 and TRBJ1-1; D might be TRBD1 (5 bases). This CDR3 comprises 13 residues. Germline V CDR1 and CDR2: KGHSH, LQKENI. Trimming left V 10 bases short and J 2 bases short, with 14 bases between. The CDR3 coding sequence is TGTGCCACCCGAATCACAGGAAACACTGAAGCTTTCTTT. Its translation is CATRITGNTEAFF.

The chain joins TRBV7-2 to TRBJ2-7; the match to TRBD2 covers 8 bases. CDR1 SGHTA and CDR2 FQGNSA come from the germline V gene. This CDR3 comprises 11 residues. CDR3 sequence (DNA): TGTTCGAGCGGGAGCGTATACGAGCAGTACTTC. Its translation: CSSGSVYEQYF.

This clone has only a few counts. V gene TRBV5-3 combines with J gene TRBJ1-2, with a possible D match to TRBD1 (5 bases). TRBV5-3 is annotated as an ORF whose role is uncertain. V dropped 1 base and J dropped 1 base, with 11 bases sitting between them. The CDR3 has 15 residues. CDR3: CARSLRCRDNYGYTF. In nucleotides, the CDR3 is TGTGCCAGAAGCTTGAGGTGCAGGGATAACTATGGCTACACCTTC.